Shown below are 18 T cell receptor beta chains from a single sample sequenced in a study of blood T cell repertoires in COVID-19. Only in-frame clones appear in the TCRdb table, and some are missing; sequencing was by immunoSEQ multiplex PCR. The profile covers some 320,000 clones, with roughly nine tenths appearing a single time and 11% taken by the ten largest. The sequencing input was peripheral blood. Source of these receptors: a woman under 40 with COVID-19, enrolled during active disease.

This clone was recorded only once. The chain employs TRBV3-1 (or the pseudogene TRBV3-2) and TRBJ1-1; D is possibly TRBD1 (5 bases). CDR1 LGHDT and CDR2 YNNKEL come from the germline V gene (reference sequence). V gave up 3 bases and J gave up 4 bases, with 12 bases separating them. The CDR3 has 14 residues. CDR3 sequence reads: CASSHAGVGTEAFF. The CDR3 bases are TGTGCCAGCAGCCATGCGGGGGTGGGCACTGAAGCTTTCTTT.

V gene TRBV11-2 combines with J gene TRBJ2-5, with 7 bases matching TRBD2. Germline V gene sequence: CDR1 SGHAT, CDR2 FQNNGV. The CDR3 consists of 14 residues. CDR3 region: CATSAGGTQETQYF. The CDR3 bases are TGTGCTACATCAGCCGGGGGGACCCAAGAGACCCAGTACTTC. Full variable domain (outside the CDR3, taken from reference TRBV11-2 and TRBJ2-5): EAGVAQSPRYKIIEKRQSVAFWCNPISGHATLYWYQQILGQGPKLLIQFQNNGVVDDSQLPKDRFSAERLKGVDSTLKIQPAKLEDSAVYLCATSAGGTQETQYFGPGTRLLVL.

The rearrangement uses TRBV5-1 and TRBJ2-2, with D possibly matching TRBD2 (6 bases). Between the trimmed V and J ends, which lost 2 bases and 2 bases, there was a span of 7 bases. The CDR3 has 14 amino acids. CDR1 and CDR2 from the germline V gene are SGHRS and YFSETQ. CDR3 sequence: CASSFGGNTGELFF. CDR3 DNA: TGCGCCAGCAGCTTCGGGGGAAACACCGGGGAGCTGTTTTTT. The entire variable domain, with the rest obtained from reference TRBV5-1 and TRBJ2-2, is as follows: KAGVTQTPRYLIKTRGQQVTLSCSPISGHRSVSWYQQTPGQGLQFLFEYFSETQRNKGNFPGRFSGRQFSNSRSEMNVSTLELGDSALYLCASSFGGNTGELFFGEGSRLTVL.

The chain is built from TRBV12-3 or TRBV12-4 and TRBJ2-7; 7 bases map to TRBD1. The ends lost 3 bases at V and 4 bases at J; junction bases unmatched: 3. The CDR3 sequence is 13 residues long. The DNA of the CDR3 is TGTGCCAGCAGTTTCGGGACAGATTACGAGCAGTACTTC. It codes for CASSFGTDYEQYF.

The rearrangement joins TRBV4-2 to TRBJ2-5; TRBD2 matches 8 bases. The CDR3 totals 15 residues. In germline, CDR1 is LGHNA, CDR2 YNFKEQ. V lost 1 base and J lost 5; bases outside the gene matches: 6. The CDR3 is CASSQARGGWETQYF. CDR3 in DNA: TGTGCCAGCAGCCAAGCTCGGGGGGGGTGGGAGACCCAGTACTTC.

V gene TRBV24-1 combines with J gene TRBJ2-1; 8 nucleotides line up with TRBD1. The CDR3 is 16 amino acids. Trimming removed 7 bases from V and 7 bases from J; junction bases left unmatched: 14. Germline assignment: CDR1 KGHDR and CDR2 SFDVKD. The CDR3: CATSGTGASGQNEQFF. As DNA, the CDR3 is TGTGCCACCAGCGGGACAGGAGCCTCCGGCCAGAATGAGCAGTTCTTC.

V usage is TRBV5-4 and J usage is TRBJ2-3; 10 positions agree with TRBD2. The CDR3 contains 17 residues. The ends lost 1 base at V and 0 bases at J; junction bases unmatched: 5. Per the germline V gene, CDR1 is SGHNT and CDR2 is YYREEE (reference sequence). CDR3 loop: CASSLWSSGGSTDTQYF. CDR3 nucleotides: TGTGCCAGCAGCTTGTGGTCTAGCGGGGGTAGCACAGATACGCAGTATTTT.

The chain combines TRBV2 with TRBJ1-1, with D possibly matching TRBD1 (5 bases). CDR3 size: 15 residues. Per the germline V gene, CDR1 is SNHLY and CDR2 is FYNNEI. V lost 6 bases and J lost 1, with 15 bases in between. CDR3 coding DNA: TGTGCCAGCAGCTTTGGAGGGACCCCGAACACTGAAGCTTTCTTT. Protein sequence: CASSFGGTPNTEAFF. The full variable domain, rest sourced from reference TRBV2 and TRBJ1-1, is EPEVTQTPSHQVTQMGQEVILRCVPISNHLYFYWYRQILGQKVEFLVSFYNNEISEKSEIFDDQFSVERPDGSNFTLKIRSTKLEDSAMYFCASSFGGTPNTEAFFGQGTRLTVV.

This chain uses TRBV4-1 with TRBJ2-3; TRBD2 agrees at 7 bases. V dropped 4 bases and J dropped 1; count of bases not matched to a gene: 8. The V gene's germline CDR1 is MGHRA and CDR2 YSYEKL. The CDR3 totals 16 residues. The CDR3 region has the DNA TGCGCCAGCAGCCCACAAGGGGCGGGGGGCACAGATACGCAGTATTTT. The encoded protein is CASSPQGAGGTDTQYF.

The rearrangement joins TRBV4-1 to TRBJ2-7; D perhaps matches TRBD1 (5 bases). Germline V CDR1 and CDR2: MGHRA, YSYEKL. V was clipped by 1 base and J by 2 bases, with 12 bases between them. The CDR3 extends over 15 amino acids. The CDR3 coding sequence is TGCGCCAGCAGCCAAGTCAGGACACACACCTACGAGCAGTACTTC. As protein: CASSQVRTHTYEQYF.

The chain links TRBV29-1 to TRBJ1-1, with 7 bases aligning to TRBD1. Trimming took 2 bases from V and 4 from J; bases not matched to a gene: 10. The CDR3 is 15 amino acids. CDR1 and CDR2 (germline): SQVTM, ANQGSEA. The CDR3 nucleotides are TGCAGCGTTGAATGGGGCAGGGGGAAAGGCACTGAAGCTTTCTTT. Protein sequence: CSVEWGRGKGTEAFF. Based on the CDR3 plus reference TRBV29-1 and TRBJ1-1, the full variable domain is SAVISQKPSRDICQRGTSLTIQCQVDSQVTMMFWYRQQPGQSLTLIATANQGSEATYESGFVIDKFPISRPNLTFSTLTVSNMSPEDSSIYLCSVEWGRGKGTEAFFGQGTRLTVV.

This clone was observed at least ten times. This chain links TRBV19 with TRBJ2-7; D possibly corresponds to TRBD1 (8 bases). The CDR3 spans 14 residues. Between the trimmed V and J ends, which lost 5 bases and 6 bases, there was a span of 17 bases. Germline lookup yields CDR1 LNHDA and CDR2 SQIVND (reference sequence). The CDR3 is CASSLSNRGGEQYF. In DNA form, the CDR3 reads TGTGCCAGTAGTTTATCAAACAGGGGGGGCGAGCAGTACTTC.

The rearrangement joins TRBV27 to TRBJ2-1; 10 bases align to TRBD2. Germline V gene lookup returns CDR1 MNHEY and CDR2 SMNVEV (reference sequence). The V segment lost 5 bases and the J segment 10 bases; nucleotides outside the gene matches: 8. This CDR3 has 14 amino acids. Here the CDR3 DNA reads TGTGCCAGCAGTCCAGCGGGGGGGCCTTACGAGCAGTTCTTC. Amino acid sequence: CASSPAGGPYEQFF.

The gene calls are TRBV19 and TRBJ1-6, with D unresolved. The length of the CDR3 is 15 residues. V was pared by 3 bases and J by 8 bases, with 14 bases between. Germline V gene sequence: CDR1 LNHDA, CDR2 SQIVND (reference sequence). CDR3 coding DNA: TGTGCCAGTAGTATTGGCGGAGCTGATCATTCACCCCTCCACTTT. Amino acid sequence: CASSIGGADHSPLHF. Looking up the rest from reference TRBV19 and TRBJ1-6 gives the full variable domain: DGGITQSPKYLFRKEGQNVTLSCEQNLNHDAMYWYRQDPGQGLRLIYYSQIVNDFQKGDIAEGYSVSREKKESFPLTVTSAQKNPTAFYLCASSIGGADHSPLHFGNGTRLTVT.

The chain's CDR3 is CASSPGRTEKLFF. As DNA, the CDR3 is TGTGCCAGCAGTCCCGGGAGGACTGAAAAACTGTTTTTT. V gene TRBV6-5 combines with J gene TRBJ1-4; no definite D call. V lost 5 bases to trimming and J lost 7 bases, with 11 bases between them. The CDR3 sequence is 13 residues long. Per the germline V gene, CDR1 is MNHEY and CDR2 is SVGAGI.

CDR3 region: CASWGGGQYF. The CDR3 DNA sequence: TGCGCCAGCTGGGGGGGTGGGCAGTATTTT. V usage is TRBV10-2 and J usage is TRBJ2-3; TRBD2 aligns across 7 bases. The germline gives CDR1 WSHSY, CDR2 SAAADI. The CDR3 length is 10 residues. The junction had 4 bases not matched to a gene; V was cut back by 8 bases and J by 11 bases.

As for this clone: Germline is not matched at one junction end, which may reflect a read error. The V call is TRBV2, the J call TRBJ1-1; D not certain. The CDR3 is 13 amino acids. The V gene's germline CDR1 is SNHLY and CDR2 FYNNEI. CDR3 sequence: CASSEVMNTEAFF. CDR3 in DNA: TGTGCCAGCAGCGAAGTAATGAACACTGAAGCTTTCTTT. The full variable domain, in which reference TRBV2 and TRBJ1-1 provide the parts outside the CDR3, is EPEVTQTPSHQVTQMGQEVILRCVPISNHLYFYWYRQILGQKVEFLVSFYNNEISEKSEIFDDQFSVERPDGSNFTLKIRSTKLEDSAMYFCASSEVMNTEAFFGQGTRLTVV.

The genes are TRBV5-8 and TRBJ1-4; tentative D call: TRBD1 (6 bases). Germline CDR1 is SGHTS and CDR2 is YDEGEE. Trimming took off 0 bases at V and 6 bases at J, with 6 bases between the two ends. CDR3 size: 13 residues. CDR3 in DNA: TGTGCCAGCAGCTTGGCAGGGGATGAAAAACTGTTTTTT. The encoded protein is CASSLAGDEKLFF.